A selection of T cell receptor beta chains follows, all from one sample in a study of blood T cell repertoires in COVID-19. Clones were sequenced by immunoSEQ multiplex PCR, and TCRdb holds only the in-frame ones, with some missing. This table holds fewer than 120,000 clones, roughly four fifths found once. What was sequenced was peripheral blood. The receptors were sampled from a woman aged 55-70 years with acute or convalescent COVID-19. The CDR3 runs from the conserved cysteine through the conserved F or W.

j_gene: TRBJ1-5
v_gene: TRBV11-2
CDR3aa: CASSLGTGQPQHF

j_gene: TRBJ2-3
v_gene: TRBV6-5
CDR3aa: CASSSGLPIFTDTQYF

j_gene: TRBJ2-1
v_gene: TRBV4-1
CDR3aa: CASSQDPTLEQFF

j_gene: TRBJ2-1
v_gene: TRBV6-1
CDR3aa: CASSDRIRQALGKEQFF

j_gene: TRBJ1-3
v_gene: TRBV12-3/TRBV12-4
CDR3aa: CASRGGQSIYF

j_gene: TRBJ2-3
v_gene: TRBV7-9
CDR3aa: CASSLGTGTDTQYF

j_gene: TRBJ2-1
v_gene: TRBV18
CDR3aa: CASTRGGVYNEQFF

j_gene: TRBJ2-2
v_gene: TRBV5-5
CDR3aa: CASSLRTPRNTGELFF

j_gene: TRBJ2-3
v_gene: TRBV5-1
CDR3aa: CASSFGGVDTQYF

j_gene: TRBJ1-5
v_gene: TRBV19
CDR3aa: CASSIQQGSNQPQHF

j_gene: TRBJ2-3
v_gene: TRBV3-1/TRBV3-2
CDR3aa: CASSQQSGGAGDTQYF

j_gene: TRBJ1-2
v_gene: TRBV3-1/TRBV3-2
CDR3aa: CATGQGAWGYTF

j_gene: TRBJ2-5
v_gene: TRBV14
CDR3aa: CASSQGRRGSRRGETQYF

j_gene: TRBJ1-2
v_gene: TRBV24-1
CDR3aa: CATSLGSNYGYTF

j_gene: TRBJ2-7
v_gene: TRBV9
CDR3aa: CASSVGDMRPSSYEQYF

j_gene: TRBJ2-5
v_gene: TRBV29-1
CDR3aa: CSVWTGMEETQYF

j_gene: TRBJ2-6
v_gene: TRBV13
CDR3aa: CASSSGSGGRGANVLTF

j_gene: TRBJ2-7
v_gene: TRBV13
CDR3aa: CASSPPGQGMYEQYF

j_gene: TRBJ2-5
v_gene: TRBV12-5
CDR3aa: CASGRTSGAETQYF

j_gene: TRBJ2-5
v_gene: TRBV28
CDR3aa: CASSPGPARGETQYF

j_gene: TRBJ1-1
v_gene: TRBV7-2
CDR3aa: CASSSYTVSAFF

j_gene: TRBJ2-5
v_gene: TRBV19
CDR3aa: CASSIYGGTETQYF